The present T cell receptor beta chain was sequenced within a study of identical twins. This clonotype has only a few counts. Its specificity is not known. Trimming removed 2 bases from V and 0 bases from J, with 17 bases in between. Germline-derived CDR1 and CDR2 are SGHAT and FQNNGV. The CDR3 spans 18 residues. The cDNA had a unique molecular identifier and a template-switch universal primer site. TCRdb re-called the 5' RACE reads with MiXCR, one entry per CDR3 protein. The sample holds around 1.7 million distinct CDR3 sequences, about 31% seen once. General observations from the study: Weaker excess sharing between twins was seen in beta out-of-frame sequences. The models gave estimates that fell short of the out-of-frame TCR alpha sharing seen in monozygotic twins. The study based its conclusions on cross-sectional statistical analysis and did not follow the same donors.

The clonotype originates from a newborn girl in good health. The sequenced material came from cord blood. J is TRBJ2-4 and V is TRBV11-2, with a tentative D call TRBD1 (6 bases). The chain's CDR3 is CASSLPLTGLLAKNIQYF. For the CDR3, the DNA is TGTGCCAGCAGCTTACCCCTGACAGGTTTGCTAGCCAAAAACATTCAGTACTTC.